Following are 6 T cell receptor beta chains from one sample sequenced in a study of radiotherapy plus CTLA-4 blockade in lung cancer. Assay: immunoSEQ multiplex PCR; the TCRdb copy retains only in-frame clones and omits some. Among about 85,000 clones, around 86% were seen once, and the ten largest hold more than 2%. The sequencing used peripheral blood, collected from a patient treated with radiotherapy plus ipilimumab. These receptors were obtained from a human donor with non-small cell lung cancer who had a partial response to radiotherapy plus ipilimumab.

J is TRBJ1-1 and V is TRBV6-1; a possible D gene is TRBD1 (5 bases). The CDR3 length is 14 residues. V shed 6 bases and J shed 3 bases, with 14 bases lying between them. CDR1 MNHNS and CDR2 SASEGT come from the germline V gene. The CDR3 here is CASSPGWLDTEAFF. The CDR3 DNA is TGTGCCAGCAGCCCAGGGTGGTTGGACACTGAAGCTTTCTTT.

CDR3 DNA sequence: TGCGCCAGCAGCTTTACGACAGGGATGAACACTGAAGCTTTCTTT. Translated: CASSFTTGMNTEAFF. The chain couples TRBV5-1 to TRBJ1-1; TRBD1 matches 7 bases. The CDR3 extends over 15 amino acids. The germline V gene encodes CDR1 SGHRS and CDR2 YFSETQ. J gave up 0 bases and V 2 bases, and 4 bases lay outside the gene matches.

The rearrangement links TRBV6-5 to TRBJ1-1, with a weak D call TRBD1 (5 bases). There are 12 residues in the CDR3. Germline V gene lookup returns CDR1 MNHEY and CDR2 SVGAGI. V was shortened by 2 bases and J by 10 bases, with 11 bases between the two germline ends. The CDR3 protein is CASSYGGASAFF. DNA for the CDR3: TGTGCCAGCAGTTACGGAGGGGCGTCAGCTTTCTTT.

This chain joins TRBV29-1 and TRBJ2-3, with 7 positions matching TRBD1. Looked up from germline, CDR1 is SQVTM and CDR2 is ANQGSEA. There are 13 residues in the CDR3. Trimming took 7 bases from V and 3 from J; bases not matched to a gene: 7. In nucleotides, the CDR3 is TGCAGCGGCGACAGGGCTGGGACAGATACGCAGTATTTT. Its protein product is CSGDRAGTDTQYF.

This chain links TRBV5-4 with TRBJ1-5, with TRBD1 as a possible D gene (5 bases). The CDR3 covers 17 residues. Per the germline V gene, CDR1 is SGHNT and CDR2 is YYREEE (reference sequence). The V gene lost 2 bases and the J gene lost 0 bases, with 15 bases spanning the gap. The CDR3 DNA is TGTGCCAGCAGCTTAAGTCAGGGACTTTATAGCAATCAGCCCCAGCATTTT. This encodes CASSLSQGLYSNQPQHF.

J is TRBJ1-5 and V is TRBV6-1; 7 bases agree with TRBD1. Germline V gene lookup returns CDR1 MNHNS and CDR2 SASEGT. Losses at the gene ends were 7 bases for V and 2 bases for J; bases not matched to a gene: 2. The CDR3 runs to 13 residues. The DNA for the CDR3 is TGTGCCAGCACCGGGACAGGCAATCAGCCCCAGCATTTT. Protein: CASTGTGNQPQHF.